The 7 T cell receptor beta chains presented below share a single source sample, sequenced in a study of T cells in Graves' hyperthyroidism and ophthalmopathy. TCR beta CDR3 regions were amplified from RNA transcripts. The TCR CDR3 was amplified in a first-round RT-PCR using the HTBI primer set. Each CDR3 protein gets one entry after TCRdb re-called the multiplex PCR reads with MiXCR. The sample shows 500,000 to 650,000 distinct CDR3 sequences, about 20% of them seen only once. Sequencing was done on a sample of blood. The origin of the receptors is a man in his forties with Graves' ophthalmopathy.

This clonotype has only a few counts. The rearrangement uses TRBV5-1 and TRBJ2-7; no firm D call. Trimming cost V 0 bases and J 1 base, with 8 bases left between them. CDR3 length: 14 residues. CDR1 is SGHRS and CDR2 is YFSETQ in the germline V gene. This CDR3 reads CASSLADGSYEQYF. CDR3 bases: TGCGCCAGCAGCTTGGCCGACGGTTCCTACGAGCAGTACTTC.

In this sample, this clonotype turned up a few times. The gene calls are TRBV7-9 and TRBJ2-3, with 7 nucleotides matching TRBD2. The CDR3 runs to 17 residues. V gave up 3 bases and J gave up 4 bases; unmatched junction bases: 13. The germline V gene encodes CDR1 SEHNR and CDR2 FQNEAQ (reference sequence). In nucleotides, the CDR3 is TGTGCCAGCAGCTTGGGGACCGGGGGACGGGGGGCAGATACGCAGTATTTT. Protein product: CASSLGTGGRGADTQYF. Full variable domain (outside the CDR3, taken from reference TRBV7-9 and TRBJ2-3): DTGVSQNPRHKITKRGQNVTFRCDPISEHNRLYWYRQTLGQGPEFLTYFQNEAQLEKSRLLSDRFSAERPKGSFSTLEIQRTEQGDSAMYLCASSLGTGGRGADTQYFGPGTRLTVL.

The J gene is TRBJ2-3, the V gene TRBV24-1; a possible D gene is TRBD2 (6 bases). The CDR3 sequence is 14 residues long. With 9 bases removed from V and 2 bases from J, the gap between germline ends came to 14 bases. Germline V gene sequence: CDR1 KGHDR, CDR2 SFDVKD. CDR3 residues: CATQSAGSTDTQYF. CDR3 nucleotide sequence: TGTGCCACCCAATCGGCGGGATCCACAGATACGCAGTATTTT.

The rearrangement links TRBV9 to TRBJ1-6; 7 bases align to TRBD1. CDR1 SGDLS and CDR2 YYNGEE come from the germline V gene. The CDR3 sequence is 15 residues long. The V segment lost 2 bases and the J segment 10 bases; nucleotides outside the gene matches: 9. The CDR3 DNA is TGTGCCAGCAGCGTTACCAGGGGGTTCGAATCACCCCTCCACTTT. Amino acids: CASSVTRGFESPLHF.

This clonotype appeared a few times. This chain's CDR3 is CATRKASMNTEAFF. The CDR3 coding sequence is TGTGCCACCAGAAAGGCTAGCATGAACACTGAAGCTTTCTTT. The rearrangement uses TRBV15 and TRBJ1-1; no firm D call. Trimming took 6 bases from V and 0 from J, leaving 11 bases between them. CDR1 LNHNV and CDR2 YYDKDF come from the germline V gene (reference sequence). This CDR3 is built from 14 residues.

This clonotype was counted ten times or more. This chain connects TRBV6-2 or TRBV6-3 to TRBJ2-7, with 12 bases matching TRBD2. The CDR3 spans 19 residues. Germline loops: CDR1 MNHEY, CDR2 SVGEGT. V shed 0 bases and J 2 bases; nucleotides not matched to a gene: 11. The CDR3 coding sequence is TGTGCCAGCAGTTACTCGAGAAGGACTAGCGGGGAGCGTACCTACGAGCAGTACTTC. Amino acid sequence: CASSYSRRTSGERTYEQYF.

This clonotype showed up many times. The DNA for the CDR3 is TGTGCCAGCAGTCCCCGCGCAGGCTCCTACAATGAGCAGTTCTTC. It encodes CASSPRAGSYNEQFF. The gene calls are TRBV27 and TRBJ2-1; the D is unclear. V gave up 5 bases and J gave up 0 bases, with 11 bases separating them. Germline V lookup: CDR1 MNHEY, CDR2 SMNVEV (reference sequence). CDR3 length: 15 residues.